The 6 T cell receptor beta chains below come from one sample, sequenced in a study of T-cell memory formation after mild COVID-19. TCRdb used MiXCR to reprocess the 5' RACE reads, holding one entry per CDR3 protein. This sample has about 340,000 distinct CDR3 sequences, with 14% found just once. Sequenced input: PBMCs or a T cell subset sorted from them (not recorded which). The receptors stem from a man aged 18 to 35 who had mild COVID-19 (a few samples of this study predate the infection). Cell type and time point are not known.

This clonotype appeared many times. The chain has TRBV7-2 and TRBJ2-1; 7 positions match TRBD2. This CDR3 comprises 15 residues. V was pared by 8 bases and J by 3 bases, with 10 bases of the junction left unmatched. Germline V gene sequence: CDR1 SGHTA, CDR2 FQGNSA. The CDR3 bases are TGTGCCAGCTCCGAAGTCGGGGGGTTCTACAATGAGCAGTTCTTC. This translates into CASSEVGGFYNEQFF.

The chain links TRBV24-1 to TRBJ1-4; D is ambiguous. This CDR3 has 19 amino acids. Germline V gene data show CDR1 as KGHDR and CDR2 as SFDVKD. V shed 9 bases and J shed 1 base, with 26 bases lying between them. The CDR3 here is CATDFAEDLNKGTNEKLFF. The CDR3 DNA follows: TGTGCCACCGACTTTGCCGAGGACCTTAATAAAGGAACTAATGAAAAACTGTTTTTT.

In nucleotides, the CDR3 is TGTGCCAGCAGTTTCGAGGGGGGTGGCTACACCTTC. It specifies CASSFEGGGYTF. The V and J genes are TRBV12-3 or TRBV12-4 and TRBJ1-2; maybe TRBD1 (6 bases). V was clipped by 3 bases and J by 7 bases, with 9 bases between them. The CDR3 covers 12 residues.

This clonotype was recorded a few times. The V gene is TRBV7-2, the J gene TRBJ1-5, with TRBD1 as a possible D gene (6 bases). Germline V lookup: CDR1 SGHTA, CDR2 FQGNSA. Deletions cut 5 bases from V and 1 base from J, with 12 bases between. The CDR3 runs 15 residues. CDR3: CASSVGTMSNQPQHF. CDR3 sequence (DNA): TGTGCCAGCAGCGTAGGGACAATGAGCAATCAGCCCCAGCATTTT.

V is TRBV11-1 and J is TRBJ2-7, with TRBD1 as a possible D gene (5 bases). V dropped 2 bases and J dropped 3 bases, with 11 bases sitting between them. The CDR3 consists of 14 residues. Germline V CDR1 and CDR2: SGHAT, FQDESV (reference sequence). Here the CDR3 DNA reads TGTGCCAGCAGCTTACCACAGGAACACTACGAGCAGTACTTC. The encoded protein is CASSLPQEHYEQYF.

A few counts support this clonotype. The chain joins TRBV5-4 to TRBJ2-3, with D possibly called TRBD1 or TRBD2 (5 bases each). Germline CDR1 is SGHNT and CDR2 is YYREEE (reference sequence). Between the trimmed V and J ends, which lost 6 bases and 3 bases, there was a span of 8 bases. This CDR3 spans 12 amino acids. Written as DNA, the CDR3 is TGTGCCAGCACCTGGGGGACAGATACGCAGTATTTT. Amino acids: CASTWGTDTQYF. Supplemented by reference TRBV5-4 and TRBJ2-3, the full variable domain reads ETGVTQSPTHLIKTRGQQVTLRCSSQSGHNTVSWYQQALGQGPQFIFQYYREEENGRGNFPPRFSGLQFPNYSSELNVNALELDDSALYLCASTWGTDTQYFGPGTRLTVL.